The sample holds a few counts of the clone carrying this T cell receptor beta chain. The target antigen is unknown. Other DNA sequences of this sample code for an identical CDR3. The source of the sample is a study of beta chain features in type 1 diabetes. Study-level results: The VDJ junctions of type 1 diabetes patients carried fewer insertions and more deletions.

About 116 mL of blood, on average, came from one heparinised draw per donor. Sorted populations all had greater than 95% purity. CDR1 and CDR2 (germline): KGHSH, LQKENI. The CDR3 runs to 13 residues. The V gene lost 5 bases and the J gene lost 2 bases, with 9 bases spanning the gap. Sequencing targeted expressed TCRB transcripts, as all isolated RNA had been reverse transcribed. Sequencing used immunoSEQ multiplex PCR; TCRdb keeps in-frame clones, though not all of them. The data hold 300,000 to 450,000 clones, with around 13% observed a single time. The chain is built from TRBV18 and TRBJ1-1; D possibly corresponds to TRBD1 (5 bases). Sequencing was done on a sample of naive CD4+ T cells from blood. The TCR sequence derives from a man between 18 and 29 years old in good health. CDR3 bases: TGTGCCAGCTCATCCGACAGAAACACTGAAGCTTTCTTT. Its protein product is CASSSDRNTEAFF.